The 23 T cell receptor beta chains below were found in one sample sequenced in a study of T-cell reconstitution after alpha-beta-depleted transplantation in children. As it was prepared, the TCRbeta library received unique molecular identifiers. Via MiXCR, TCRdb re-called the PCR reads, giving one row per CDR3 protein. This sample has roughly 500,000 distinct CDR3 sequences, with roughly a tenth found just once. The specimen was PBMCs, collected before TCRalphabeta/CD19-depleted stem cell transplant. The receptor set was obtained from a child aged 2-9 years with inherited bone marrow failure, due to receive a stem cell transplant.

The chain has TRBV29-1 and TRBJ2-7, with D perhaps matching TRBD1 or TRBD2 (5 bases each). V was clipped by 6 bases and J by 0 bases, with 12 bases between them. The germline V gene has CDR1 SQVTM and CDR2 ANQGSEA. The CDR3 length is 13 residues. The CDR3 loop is CSVRDPGSYEQYF. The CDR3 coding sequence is TGCAGCGTCCGGGACCCAGGCTCCTACGAGCAGTACTTC.

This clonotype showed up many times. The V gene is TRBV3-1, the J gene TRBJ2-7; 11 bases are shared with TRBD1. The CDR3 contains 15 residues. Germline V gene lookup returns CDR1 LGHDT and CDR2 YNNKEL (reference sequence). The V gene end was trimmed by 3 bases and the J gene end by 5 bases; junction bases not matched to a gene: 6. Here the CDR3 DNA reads TGTGCCAGCAGCCAGGCCGGGACAGGGGGTGACGAGCAGTACTTC. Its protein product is CASSQAGTGGDEQYF.

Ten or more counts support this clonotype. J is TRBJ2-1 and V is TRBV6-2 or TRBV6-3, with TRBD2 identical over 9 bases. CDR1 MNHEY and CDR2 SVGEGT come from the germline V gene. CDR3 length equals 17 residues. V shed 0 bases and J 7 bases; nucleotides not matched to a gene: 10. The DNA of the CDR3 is TGTGCCAGCAGTTACTCGTTAAACCGCGGGGGGGCAAATGAGCAGTTCTTC. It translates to CASSYSLNRGGANEQFF.

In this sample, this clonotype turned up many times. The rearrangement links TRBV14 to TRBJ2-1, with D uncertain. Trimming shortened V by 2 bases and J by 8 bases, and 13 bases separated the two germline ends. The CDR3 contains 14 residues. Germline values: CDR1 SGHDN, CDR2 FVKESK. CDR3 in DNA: TGTGCCAGCAGCCAATTGGGCAGGTGGGATGAGCAGTTCTTC. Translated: CASSQLGRWDEQFF.

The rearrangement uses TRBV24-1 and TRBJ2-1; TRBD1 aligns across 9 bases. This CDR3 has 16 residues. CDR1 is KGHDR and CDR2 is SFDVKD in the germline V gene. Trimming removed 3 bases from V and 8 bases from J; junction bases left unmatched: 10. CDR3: CATSDLQGARWDEQFF. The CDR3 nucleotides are TGTGCCACCAGTGATCTACAGGGGGCGCGATGGGATGAGCAGTTCTTC.

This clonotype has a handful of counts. The CDR3 sequence: CASASGNIYEQYF. In DNA form, the CDR3 reads TGTGCCAGCGCTAGCGGGAATATCTACGAGCAGTACTTC. The V gene is TRBV10-3, the J gene TRBJ2-7, with 9 bases fitting TRBD2. This CDR3 has 13 amino acids. Germline V gene data show CDR1 as ENHRY and CDR2 as SYGVKD. The ends lost 10 bases at V and 3 bases at J; junction bases unmatched: 7.

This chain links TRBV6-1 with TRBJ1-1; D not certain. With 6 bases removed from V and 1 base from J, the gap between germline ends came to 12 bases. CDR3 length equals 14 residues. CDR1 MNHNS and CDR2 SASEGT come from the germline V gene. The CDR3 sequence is CASSLLYQNTEAFF. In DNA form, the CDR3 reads TGTGCCAGCAGCCTGCTATATCAGAACACTGAAGCTTTCTTT.

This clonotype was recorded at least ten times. This CDR3 is CSARFQGQETQYF. Written as DNA, the CDR3 is TGCAGTGCTAGGTTTCAGGGCCAAGAGACCCAGTACTTC. The gene calls are TRBV20-1 and TRBJ2-5; perhaps TRBD1 as D (5 bases). The germline V gene encodes CDR1 DFQATT and CDR2 SNEGSKA (reference sequence). V lost 3 bases to trimming and J lost 1 base, with 9 bases between them. The CDR3 consists of 13 residues.

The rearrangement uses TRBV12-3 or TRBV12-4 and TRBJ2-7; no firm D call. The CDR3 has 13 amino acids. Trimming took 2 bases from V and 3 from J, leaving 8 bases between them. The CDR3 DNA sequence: TGTGCCAGCAGTTTAATAGCCCGCTACGAGCAGTACTTC. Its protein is CASSLIARYEQYF.

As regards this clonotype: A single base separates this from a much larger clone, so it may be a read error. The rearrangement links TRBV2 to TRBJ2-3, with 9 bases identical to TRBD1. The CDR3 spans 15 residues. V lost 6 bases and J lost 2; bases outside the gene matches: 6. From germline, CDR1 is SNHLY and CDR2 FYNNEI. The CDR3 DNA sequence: TGTGCCAGCAGCCCCGGGACAGGGACCACAGATACGCAGTATTTT. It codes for CASSPGTGTTDTQYF.

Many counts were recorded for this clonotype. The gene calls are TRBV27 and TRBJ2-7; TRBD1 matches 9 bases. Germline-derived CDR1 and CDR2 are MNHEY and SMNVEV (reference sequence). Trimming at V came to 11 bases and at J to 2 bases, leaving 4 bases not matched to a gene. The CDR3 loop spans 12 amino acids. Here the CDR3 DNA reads TGTGCCGTACAGGGGGCCCCCTACGAGCAGTACTTC. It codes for CAVQGAPYEQYF.

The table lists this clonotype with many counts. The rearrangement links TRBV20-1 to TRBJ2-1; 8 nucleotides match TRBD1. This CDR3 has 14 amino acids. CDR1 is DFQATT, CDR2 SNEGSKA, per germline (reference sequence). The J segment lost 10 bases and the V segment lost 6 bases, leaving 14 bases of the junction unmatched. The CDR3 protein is CSAQGALSIWEQFF. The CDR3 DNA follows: TGCAGTGCCCAGGGGGCACTATCGATATGGGAGCAGTTCTTC.

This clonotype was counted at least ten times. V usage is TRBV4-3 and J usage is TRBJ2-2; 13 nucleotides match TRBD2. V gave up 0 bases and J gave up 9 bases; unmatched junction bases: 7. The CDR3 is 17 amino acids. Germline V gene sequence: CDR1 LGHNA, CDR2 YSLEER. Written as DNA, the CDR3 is TGCGCCAGCAGCCAAGATACACTAGCGGGAGGGTACCGGGAGCTGTTTTTT. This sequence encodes CASSQDTLAGGYRELFF.

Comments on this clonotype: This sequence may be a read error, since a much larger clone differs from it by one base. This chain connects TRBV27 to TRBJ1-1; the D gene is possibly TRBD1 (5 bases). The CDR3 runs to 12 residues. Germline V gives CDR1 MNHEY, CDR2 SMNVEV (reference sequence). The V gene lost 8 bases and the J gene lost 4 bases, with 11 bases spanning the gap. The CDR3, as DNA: TGTGCCAGCGGTAGGGGTAGCACTGAAGCTTTCTTT. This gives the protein CASGRGSTEAFF.

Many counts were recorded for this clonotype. CDR3 loop: CASSLGSSGEQYF. Here the CDR3 DNA reads TGTGCCAGCAGTTTAGGGAGTTCCGGCGAGCAGTACTTC. This rearrangement joins TRBV12-3 or TRBV12-4 to TRBJ2-7; D is unresolved. This CDR3 comprises 13 residues. The V end lost 1 base, the J end lost 6 bases, and 10 bases lay between the germline ends.

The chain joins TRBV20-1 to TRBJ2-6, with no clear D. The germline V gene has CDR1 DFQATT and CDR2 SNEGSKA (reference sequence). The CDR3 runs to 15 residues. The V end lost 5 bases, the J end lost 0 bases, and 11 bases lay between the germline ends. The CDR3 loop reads CSAGRSSSGANVLTF. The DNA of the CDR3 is TGCAGTGCTGGACGGTCTAGCTCTGGGGCCAACGTCCTGACTTTC.

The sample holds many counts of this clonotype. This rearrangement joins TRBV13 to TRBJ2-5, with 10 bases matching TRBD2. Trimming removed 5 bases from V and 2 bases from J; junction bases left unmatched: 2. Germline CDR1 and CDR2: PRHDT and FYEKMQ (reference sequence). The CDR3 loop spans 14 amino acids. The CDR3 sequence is CASSAGLAQETQYF. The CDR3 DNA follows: TGTGCCAGCAGCGCGGGACTAGCGCAAGAGACCCAGTACTTC.

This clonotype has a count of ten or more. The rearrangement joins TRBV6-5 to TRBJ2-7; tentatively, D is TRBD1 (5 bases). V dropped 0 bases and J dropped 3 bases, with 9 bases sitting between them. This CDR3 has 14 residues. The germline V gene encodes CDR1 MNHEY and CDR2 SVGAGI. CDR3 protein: CASSYSGRDYEQYF. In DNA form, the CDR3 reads TGTGCCAGCAGTTACTCGGGCAGGGACTACGAGCAGTACTTC.

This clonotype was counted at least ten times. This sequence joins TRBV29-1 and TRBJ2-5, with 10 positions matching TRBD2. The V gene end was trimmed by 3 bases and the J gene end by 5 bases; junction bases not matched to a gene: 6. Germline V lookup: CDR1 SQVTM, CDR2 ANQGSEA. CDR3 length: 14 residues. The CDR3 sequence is CSVDSPSGSETQYF. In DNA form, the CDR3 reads TGCAGCGTTGATTCGCCTAGCGGGAGTGAGACCCAGTACTTC.

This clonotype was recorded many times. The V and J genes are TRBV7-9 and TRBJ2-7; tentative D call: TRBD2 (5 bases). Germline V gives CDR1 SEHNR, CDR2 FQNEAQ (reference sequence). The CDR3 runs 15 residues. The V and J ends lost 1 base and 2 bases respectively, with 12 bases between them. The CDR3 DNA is TGTGCCAGCAGCTTAGGTAAGGGAGACCCCTACGAGCAGTACTTC. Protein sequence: CASSLGKGDPYEQYF.

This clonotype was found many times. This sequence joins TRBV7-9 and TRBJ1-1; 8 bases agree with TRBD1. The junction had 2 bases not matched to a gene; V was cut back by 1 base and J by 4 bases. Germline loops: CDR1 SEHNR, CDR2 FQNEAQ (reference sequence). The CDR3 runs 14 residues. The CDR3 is CASSLGTGTTEAFF. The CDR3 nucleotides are TGTGCCAGCAGCTTAGGGACAGGGACCACTGAAGCTTTCTTT.

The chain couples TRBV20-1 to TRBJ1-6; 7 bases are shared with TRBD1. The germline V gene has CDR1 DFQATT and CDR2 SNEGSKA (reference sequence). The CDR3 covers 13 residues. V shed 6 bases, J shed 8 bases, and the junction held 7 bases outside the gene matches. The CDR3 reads CSATTGKDSPLHF. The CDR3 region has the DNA TGCAGTGCCACGACAGGGAAGGATTCACCCCTCCACTTT.

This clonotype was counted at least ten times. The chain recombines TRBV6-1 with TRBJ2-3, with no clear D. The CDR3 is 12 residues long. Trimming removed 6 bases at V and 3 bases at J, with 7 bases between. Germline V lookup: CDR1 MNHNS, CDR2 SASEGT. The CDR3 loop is CASSHPTDTQYF. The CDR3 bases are TGTGCCAGCAGCCATCCGACAGATACGCAGTATTTT.